These T cell receptor beta chains were read from a single sample in a study of CD8+ T cells in alopecia areata. Sequenced by immunoSEQ multiplex PCR; TCRdb stores in-frame clones only, minus some. Of 150,000 to 200,000 clones detected, approximately 60% appear once; the ten largest clones hold 4.8%. Sequencing input: CD4+ T cells sorted from blood. The source of these receptors is a human donor in good health. The CDR3 runs from the conserved cysteine through the conserved F or W. The D gene is left open where the match is weak. Not every row has a clone size; where given, it reads once, few, many or a size class.

clone size	V gene	J gene	D gene	CDR3 protein	CDR3 DNA
-	TRBV14	TRBJ2-5	TRBD1	CASSPIWTGSEETQYF	TGTGCCAGCAGCCCGATTTGGACAGGGTCAGAAGAGACCCAGTACTTC
-	TRBV4-1	TRBJ2-7	-	CASSPTLPSSYEQYF	TGCGCCAGCAGCCCGACACTCCCCAGCTCCTACGAGCAGTACTTC
-	TRBV13	TRBJ2-2	-	CASREGRDTGELFF	TGTGCCAGCAGGGAGGGCCGGGACACCGGGGAGCTGTTTTTT
-	TRBV2	TRBJ2-5	-	CASRRESGTQYF	TGTGCCAGCAGGAGGGAGTCAGGGACCCAGTACTTC
-	TRBV6-5	TRBJ1-2	-	CASSRGTRYYGYTF	TGTGCCAGCAGCCGGGGCACTCGCTACTATGGCTACACCTTC
-	TRBV5-1	TRBJ2-4	-	CASSLLGARAKNIQYF	TGCGCCAGCAGCTTGTTGGGCGCCAGAGCCAAAAACATTCAGTACTTC
-	TRBV5-6	TRBJ2-4	-	CASSWRGSLKNIQYF	TGTGCCAGCAGCTGGCGGGGATCCCTCAAAAACATTCAGTACTTC
-	TRBV4-1	TRBJ2-3	-	CASSQDGVTVTDTQYF	TGCGCCAGCAGCCAAGATGGGGTAACAGTCACAGATACGCAGTATTTT
-	TRBV27	TRBJ2-5	-	CASSLRTSIWETQYF	TGTGCCAGCAGTTTACGAACTAGCATTTGGGAGACCCAGTACTTC
-	TRBV7-8	TRBJ2-3	TRBD1	CASSGQGLRATDTQYF	TGTGCCAGCAGCGGACAGGGGCTGAGAGCCACAGATACGCAGTATTTT
-	TRBV11-1	TRBJ2-3	-	CASSLLTTDTQYF	TGTGCCAGCAGCTTACTGACCACAGATACGCAGTATTTT
-	TRBV2	TRBJ1-4	-	CASEPGGRRVFF	TGTGCCAGCGAACCTGGGGGACGGCGGGTGTTTTTT
few	TRBV15	TRBJ2-1	-	CATSRDGGNNEQFF	TGTGCCACCAGCAGAGACGGCGGGAACAATGAGCAGTTCTTC
few	TRBV29-1	TRBJ1-5	TRBD1	CSVQGASNQPQHF	TGCAGCGTTCAGGGGGCGAGCAATCAGCCCCAGCATTTT
few	TRBV28	TRBJ2-1	-	CASSSPPEYSYNEQFF	TGTGCCAGCAGCAGCCCCCCGGAGTACTCCTACAATGAGCAGTTCTTC
-	TRBV29-1	TRBJ2-5	-	CSVEWLQETQYF	TGCAGCGTTGAGTGGCTCCAAGAGACCCAGTACTTC
-	TRBV9	TRBJ2-7	TRBD1	CASSVGDRTYEQYF	TGTGCCAGCAGCGTAGGGGACAGAACCTACGAGCAGTACTTC
-	TRBV27	TRBJ2-5	-	CASSLGGRQETQYF	TGTGCCAGCAGTTTAGGGGGGCGGCAAGAGACCCAGTACTTC
-	TRBV19	TRBJ1-5	-	CASSSRIHPYSNQPQHF	TGTGCCAGTAGTAGCCGCATCCACCCCTATAGCAATCAGCCCCAGCATTTT
-	TRBV9	TRBJ2-5	-	CASSATVGGTQYF	TGTGCCAGCAGCGCTACAGTGGGAGGGACCCAGTACTTC
-	TRBV27	TRBJ2-5	-	CASSLAGYQETQYF	TGTGCCAGCAGTTTGGCGGGCTACCAAGAGACCCAGTACTTC
-	TRBV15	TRBJ2-5	TRBD2	CATSVSGSMETQYF	TGTGCCACCAGCGTTAGCGGGAGCATGGAGACCCAGTACTTC
few	TRBV18	TRBJ1-5	-	CASTQSNNQPQHF	TGTGCCAGCACACAAAGCAACAATCAGCCCCAGCATTTT
-	TRBV29-1	TRBJ1-2	-	CSVDTRANYGYTF	TGCAGCGTTGATACTAGAGCTAACTATGGCTACACCTTC
-	TRBV30	TRBJ1-5	-	CAANRDSNQPQHF	TGTGCCGCAAACAGGGATAGCAATCAGCCCCAGCATTTT
-	TRBV15	TRBJ2-1	-	CATSRDSRPWDNEQFF	TGTGCCACCAGCAGAGATAGCAGGCCCTGGGACAATGAGCAGTTCTTC
-	TRBV2	TRBJ1-1	-	CASRFQTEAFF	TGTGCCAGCAGGTTCCAGACTGAAGCTTTCTTT
-	TRBV20-1	TRBJ2-7	-	CSAGTSYEQYF	TGCAGTGCTGGTACCTCCTACGAGCAGTACTTC
-	TRBV13	TRBJ2-7	TRBD2	CASSLVREDLYEQYF	TGTGCCAGCAGCTTAGTACGGGAGGACCTCTACGAGCAGTACTTC
-	TRBV11-2	TRBJ2-1	-	CASSLAPGRVSYNEQFF	TGTGCCAGCAGCTTAGCCCCTGGGAGAGTCTCCTACAATGAGCAGTTCTTC
few	TRBV4-2	TRBJ2-7	-	CASSQNTYEQYF	TGTGCCAGCAGCCAGAATACCTACGAGCAGTACTTC
few	TRBV5-4	TRBJ2-5	TRBD1	CASSQGQGLETQYF	TGTGCCAGCAGCCAGGGACAGGGGTTAGAGACCCAGTACTTC
-	TRBV7-6	TRBJ2-7	-	CASSRQSSYEQYF	TGTGCCAGCAGCCGACAGAGCTCCTACGAGCAGTACTTC
-	TRBV18	TRBJ2-1	-	CASSPIGSPNEQFF	TGTGCCAGCTCACCAATCGGGAGTCCCAATGAGCAGTTCTTC
few	TRBV4-1	TRBJ2-7	TRBD2	CASSQGRREGRPYEQYF	TGCGCCAGCAGCCAAGGAAGGCGGGAGGGCCGCCCCTACGAGCAGTACTTC
few	TRBV11-2	TRBJ1-3	-	CASSLDLWGSGNTIYF	TGTGCCAGCAGCTTAGATCTCTGGGGCTCTGGAAACACCATATATTTT
few	TRBV2	TRBJ1-5	-	CASRADNQPQHF	TGTGCCAGCAGAGCGGACAATCAGCCCCAGCATTTT
-	TRBV6-5	TRBJ2-5	TRBD1	CASRQGQGLTQYF	TGTGCCAGCAGGCAAGGACAGGGTTTAACCCAGTACTTC
-	TRBV2	TRBJ2-7	TRBD2	CASSLLAGGPHF	TGTGCCAGCAGTCTACTAGCGGGAGGGCCTCACTTC
once	TRBV5-1	TRBJ2-5	-	CASSLGSQETQYF	TGCGCCAGCAGCTTGGGCTCCCAAGAGACCCAGTACTTC
-	TRBV5-4	TRBJ2-7	-	CASSSQGTGQGQYF	TGTGCCAGCAGCTCACAAGGAACTGGTCAGGGGCAGTACTTC
-	TRBV7-9	TRBJ2-1	TRBD2	CASSFRREGSGEQFF	TGTGCCAGCAGCTTTAGGCGGGAGGGGTCAGGTGAGCAGTTCTTC
-	TRBV10-3	TRBJ1-2	-	CAIAEPTSSYGYTF	TGTGCCATCGCGGAACCCACTTCGAGCTATGGCTACACCTTC
-	TRBV30	TRBJ2-2	-	CAWSQPNTGELFF	TGTGCCTGGAGTCAGCCGAACACCGGGGAGCTGTTTTTT
-	TRBV7-9	TRBJ2-1	-	CASSLKSGPMDEQFF	TGTGCCAGCAGCTTAAAGTCGGGGCCGATGGATGAGCAGTTCTTC
-	TRBV28	TRBJ1-5	-	CASSPLGNQPQHF	TGTGCCAGCAGTCCCCTCGGGAATCAGCCCCAGCATTTT
-	TRBV5-1	TRBJ1-4	-	CASSQRSNEKLFF	TGCGCCAGCAGCCAACGGAGTAATGAAAAACTGTTTTTT
few	TRBV5-6	TRBJ2-3	-	CASSLGAESTDTQYF	TGTGCCAGCAGCTTGGGAGCGGAGTCAACAGATACGCAGTATTTT
-	TRBV29-1	TRBJ2-3	-	CSVVMEASDTQYF	TGCAGCGTTGTAATGGAAGCGTCAGATACGCAGTATTTT
few	TRBV15	TRBJ2-5	-	CATSRQGWTEQETQYF	TGTGCCACCAGCAGACAAGGTTGGACAGAACAAGAGACCCAGTACTTC
-	TRBV25-1	TRBJ2-2	TRBD2	CASSTGLAINTGELFF	TGTGCCAGCAGCACGGGACTAGCAATAAACACCGGGGAGCTGTTTTTT